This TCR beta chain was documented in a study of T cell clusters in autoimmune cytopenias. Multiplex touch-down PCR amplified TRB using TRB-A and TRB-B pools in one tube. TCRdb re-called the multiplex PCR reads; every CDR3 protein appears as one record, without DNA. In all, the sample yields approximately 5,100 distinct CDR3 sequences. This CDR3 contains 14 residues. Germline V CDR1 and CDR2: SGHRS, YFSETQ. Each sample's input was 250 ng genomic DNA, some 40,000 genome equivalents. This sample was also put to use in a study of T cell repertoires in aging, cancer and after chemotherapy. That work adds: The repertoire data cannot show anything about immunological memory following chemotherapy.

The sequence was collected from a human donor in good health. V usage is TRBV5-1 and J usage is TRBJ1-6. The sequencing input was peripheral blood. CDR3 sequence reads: CASSLVQENSPLHF.